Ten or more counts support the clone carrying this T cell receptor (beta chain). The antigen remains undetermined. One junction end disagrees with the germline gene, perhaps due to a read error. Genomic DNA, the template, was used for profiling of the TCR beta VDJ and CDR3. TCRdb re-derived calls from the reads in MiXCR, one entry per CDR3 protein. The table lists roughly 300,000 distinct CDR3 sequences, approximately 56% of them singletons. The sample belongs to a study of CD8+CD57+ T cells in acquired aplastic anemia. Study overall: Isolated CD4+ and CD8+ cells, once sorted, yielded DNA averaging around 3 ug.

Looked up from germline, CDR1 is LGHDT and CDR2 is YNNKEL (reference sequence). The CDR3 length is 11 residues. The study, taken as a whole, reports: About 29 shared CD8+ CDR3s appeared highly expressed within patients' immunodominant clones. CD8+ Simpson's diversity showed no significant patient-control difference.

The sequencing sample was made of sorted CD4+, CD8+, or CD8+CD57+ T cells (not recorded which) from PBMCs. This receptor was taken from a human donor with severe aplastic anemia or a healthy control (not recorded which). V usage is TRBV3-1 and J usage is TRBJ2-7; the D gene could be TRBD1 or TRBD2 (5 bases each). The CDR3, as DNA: TGTGCCAGCAGCCAGGGGACGGCCCTCGTCTTC. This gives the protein CASSQGTALVF.